Shown below are 2 T cell receptor beta chains from a single sample sequenced in a study of long-term antiretroviral therapy in people with HIV. With survey level as its setting, the immunoSEQ assay was v3.0. Profiled with immunoSEQ multiplex PCR; TCRdb holds only in-frame clones, not every one. The profile shows around 25,000 clones, approximately 95% of them singletons. Source: unsorted PBMCs, taken roughly 5.1 years after starting antiretroviral therapy. The receptors shown here come from a woman between 50 and 59 years old with HIV.

The CDR3 sequence is CASSLPSGSNTGELFF. In nucleotides, the CDR3 is TGCGCCAGCAGCTTGCCTAGCGGATCGAACACCGGGGAGCTGTTTTTT. This chain uses TRBV5-1 with TRBJ2-2; 7 bases match TRBD2. CDR1 and CDR2 (germline): SGHRS, YFSETQ. The CDR3 runs 16 residues. Trimming removed 1 base from V and 0 bases from J; junction bases left unmatched: 3.

Written as DNA, the CDR3 is TGTGCCAGCAGCAAGCCTTCGTGGGAGAGCTCCTACAATGAGCAGTTCTTC. It specifies CASSKPSWESSYNEQFF. The V gene is TRBV21-1, the J gene TRBJ2-1; TRBD2 is taken as the D call from the table, unchecked against the DNA. TRBV21-1 is designated a pseudogene. The CDR3 contains 17 residues.